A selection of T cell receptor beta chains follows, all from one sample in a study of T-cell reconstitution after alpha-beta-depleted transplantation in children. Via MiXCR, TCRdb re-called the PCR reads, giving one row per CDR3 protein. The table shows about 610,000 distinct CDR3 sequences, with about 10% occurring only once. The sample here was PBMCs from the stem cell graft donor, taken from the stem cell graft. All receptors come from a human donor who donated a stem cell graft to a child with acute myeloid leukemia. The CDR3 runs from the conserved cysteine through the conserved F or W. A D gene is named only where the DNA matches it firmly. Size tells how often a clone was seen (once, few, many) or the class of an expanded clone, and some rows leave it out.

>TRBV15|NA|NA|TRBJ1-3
CATSRGGSGNTIYF
TGTGCCACCAGCAGAGGGGGTTCTGGAAACACCATATATTTT
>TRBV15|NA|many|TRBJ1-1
CATGGPNTEAFF
TGTGCCACGGGAGGGCCGAACACTGAAGCTTTCTTT
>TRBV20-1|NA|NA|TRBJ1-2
CSARTDLYGYTF
TGCAGTGCCAGGACAGACCTCTATGGCTACACCTTC
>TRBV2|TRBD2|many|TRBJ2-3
CASSVIAGITDTQYF
TGTGCCAGCAGTGTAATAGCGGGGATCACAGATACGCAGTATTTT
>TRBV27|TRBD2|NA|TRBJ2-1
CASTEREGGRSEQFF
TGTGCCAGCACCGAGCGGGAGGGGGGGCGGAGTGAGCAGTTCTTC
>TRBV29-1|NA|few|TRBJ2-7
CSVETWGQGGDEQYF
TGCAGCGTTGAAACTTGGGGGCAGGGAGGCGACGAGCAGTACTTC
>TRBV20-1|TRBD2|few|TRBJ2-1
CSALRLAGRLNEQFF
TGCAGTGCTCTGAGACTAGCGGGAAGGTTGAATGAGCAGTTCTTC
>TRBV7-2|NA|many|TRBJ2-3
CASSLGLLPDTQYF
TGTGCCAGCAGCTTGGGACTCCTACCAGATACGCAGTATTTT
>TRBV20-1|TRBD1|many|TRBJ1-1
CSSWTGMNTEAFF
TGCAGTTCATGGACAGGCATGAACACTGAAGCTTTCTTT
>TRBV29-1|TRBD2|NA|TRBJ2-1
CSHTQGGLAGAGNEQFF
TGCAGCCATACTCAGGGGGGACTAGCGGGAGCCGGCAATGAGCAGTTCTTC
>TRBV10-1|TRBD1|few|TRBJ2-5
CASRPTRDRRKTQYF
TGCGCCAGCAGACCTACCCGGGACAGACGAAAGACCCAGTACTTC
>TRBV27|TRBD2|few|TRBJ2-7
CASSPTSPLGEQYF
TGTGCCAGCAGTCCGACTAGCCCCCTGGGCGAGCAGTACTTC
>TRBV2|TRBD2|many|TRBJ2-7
CASSDPSGGTYEQYF
TGTGCCAGCAGTGATCCTAGCGGGGGGACCTACGAGCAGTACTTC
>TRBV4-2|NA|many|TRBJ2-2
CASSQGRVSGTGELFF
TGTGCCAGCAGCCAAGGGCGAGTGAGTGGCACCGGGGAGCTGTTTTTT
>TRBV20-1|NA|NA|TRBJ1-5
CSARLEIAFRGNQPQHF
TGCAGTGCTAGACTAGAAATTGCCTTCCGGGGCAATCAGCCCCAGCATTTT
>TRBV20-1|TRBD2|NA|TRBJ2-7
CSGSVPGGGSGRMAYEQYF
TGCAGTGGTAGCGTTCCGGGCGGGGGTAGCGGGAGGATGGCCTACGAGCAGTACTTC
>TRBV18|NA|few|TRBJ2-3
CASSPSMGAISTDTQYF
TGTGCCAGCTCACCGAGTATGGGGGCTATTAGCACAGATACGCAGTATTTT
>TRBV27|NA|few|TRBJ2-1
CASSLRLLWGNEQFF
TGTGCCAGCAGTTTGAGACTCCTCTGGGGCAATGAGCAGTTCTTC
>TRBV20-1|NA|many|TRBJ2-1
CSARTPGPRGEQFF
TGCAGTGCCCGGACTCCGGGACCGAGGGGTGAGCAGTTCTTC
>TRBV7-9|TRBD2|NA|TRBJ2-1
CASSPSERTSVNEQFF
TGTGCCAGCAGCCCCTCAGAGAGGACTAGCGTTAATGAGCAGTTCTTC
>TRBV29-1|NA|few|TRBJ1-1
CSVDWQGRTEAFF
TGCAGCGTTGATTGGCAGGGTCGCACTGAAGCTTTCTTT
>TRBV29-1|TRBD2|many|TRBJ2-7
CSVHRAGAAEQYF
TGCAGCGTCCACCGAGCGGGAGCTGCCGAGCAGTACTTC
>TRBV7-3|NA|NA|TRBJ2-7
CASSRNRDSLVHLYYEQYF
TGTGCCAGCAGCCGGAACCGGGACTCCTTAGTTCACCTCTACTACGAGCAGTACTTC
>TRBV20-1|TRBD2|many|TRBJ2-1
CSNGAGVLHNEQFF
TGCAGTAACGGAGCGGGAGTTCTTCACAATGAGCAGTTCTTC
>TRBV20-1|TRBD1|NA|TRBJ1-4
CSGQGPEKLFF
TGCAGCGGACAGGGGCCTGAGAAACTGTTTTTT
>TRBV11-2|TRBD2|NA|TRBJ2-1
CASSLIAGAPLQRQFF
TGTGCCAGCAGCTTAATAGCGGGAGCACCCTTACAACGGCAGTTCTTC
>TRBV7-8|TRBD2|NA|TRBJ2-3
CASSMGLAGGGDTQYF
TGTGCCAGCAGCATGGGACTAGCGGGGGGCGGGGATACGCAGTATTTT
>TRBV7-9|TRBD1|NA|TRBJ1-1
CASSSMGTAVEAFF
TGTGCCAGCAGCTCGATGGGGACAGCAGTTGAAGCTTTCTTT
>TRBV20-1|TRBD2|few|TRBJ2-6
CSARAPGLAGGPSGANVLTF
TGCAGTGCTAGAGCCCCGGGACTAGCGGGAGGCCCCTCTGGGGCCAACGTCCTGACTTTC
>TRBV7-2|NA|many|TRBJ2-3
CASSAQFSTDTQYF
TGTGCCAGCAGCGCCCAATTCAGCACAGATACGCAGTATTTT
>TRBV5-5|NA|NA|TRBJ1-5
CASSLLGGDQPQHF
TGTGCCAGCAGCTTGTTGGGAGGGGATCAGCCCCAGCATTTT
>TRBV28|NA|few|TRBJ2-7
CASRQFDYEQYF
TGTGCCAGCAGGCAGTTTGACTACGAGCAGTACTTC